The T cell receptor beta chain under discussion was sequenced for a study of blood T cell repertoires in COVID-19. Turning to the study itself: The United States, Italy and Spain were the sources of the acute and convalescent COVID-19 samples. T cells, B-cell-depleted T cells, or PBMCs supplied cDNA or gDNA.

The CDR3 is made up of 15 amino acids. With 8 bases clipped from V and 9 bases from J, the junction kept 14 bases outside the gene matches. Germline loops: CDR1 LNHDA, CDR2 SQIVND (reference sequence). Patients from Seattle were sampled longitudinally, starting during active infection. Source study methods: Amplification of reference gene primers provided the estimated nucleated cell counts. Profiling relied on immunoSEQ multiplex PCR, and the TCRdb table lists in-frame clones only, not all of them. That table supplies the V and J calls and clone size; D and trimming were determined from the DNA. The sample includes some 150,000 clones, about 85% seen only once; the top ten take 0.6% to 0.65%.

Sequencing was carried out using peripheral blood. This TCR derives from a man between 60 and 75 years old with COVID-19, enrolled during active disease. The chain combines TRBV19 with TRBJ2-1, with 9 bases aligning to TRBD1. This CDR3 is CASGKQGAGWGEQFF. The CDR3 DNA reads TGTGCCAGTGGCAAACAGGGGGCGGGCTGGGGTGAGCAGTTCTTC.